One sample yielded the 30 T cell receptor beta chains listed below, sequenced in a study of blood T cell repertoires in COVID-19 (dated by TCRdb to about 2020). Library prep was done by the immunoSEQ multiplex PCR assay. Imported from immuneACCESS, the table was reduced by TCRdb to in-frame sequences with V and J called. These copies leave out some clones; in studies compared against another copy, an unresolved V gene accounts for under half, and the cause of the remainder is not known. The sample profile shows over 150,000 clones; roughly 83% of them were found once. The ten largest clones take up 5.5% to 8% of the sample. The sample consisted of peripheral blood. These receptors originate from a woman in her 40s with COVID-19, enrolled during active disease.

Turning to this clone: Relative to the germline gene, one junction end is altered; a read error may explain this. The chain couples TRBV7-9 to TRBJ2-7; 14 nucleotides agree with TRBD2. The germline gives CDR1 SEHNR, CDR2 FQNEAQ (reference sequence). This CDR3 has 14 residues. CDR3 DNA: TGTGCCACCGAATTTCCGGGACTAGCGGGAGTAGCTGCATTC. Residues: CATEFPGLAGVAAF.

This chain uses TRBV6-1 with TRBJ1-2; D is ambiguous. This CDR3 has 15 amino acids. Per germline, CDR1 MNHNS and CDR2 SASEGT. Trimming pared 1 base from V and 4 bases from J, leaving 13 bases between. The CDR3 spells CASSEEFTNLYGYTF. Here the CDR3 DNA reads TGTGCCAGCAGTGAAGAATTTACAAATCTCTATGGCTACACCTTC.

The chain combines TRBV2 with TRBJ1-3, with 8 nucleotides matching TRBD1. Germline V gene sequence: CDR1 SNHLY, CDR2 FYNNEI. V shed 7 bases, J shed 1 base, and the junction held 6 bases outside the gene matches. The CDR3 has 15 amino acids. CDR3 region: CASKQDRASGNTIYF. The CDR3 DNA reads as TGTGCCAGCAAGCAGGACAGGGCGTCTGGAAACACCATATATTTT.

The chain has TRBV29-1 and TRBJ2-4, with a possible D match to TRBD2 (5 bases). Trimming took 8 bases from V and 0 from J, leaving 38 bases between them. Germline CDR1 SQVTM, CDR2 ANQGSEA. There are 22 residues in the CDR3. This chain's CDR3 is CSPRGNSGIPGPRPLAKNIQYF. CDR3 bases: TGCAGCCCTCGTGGGAATTCGGGGATCCCCGGTCCGCGACCCCTAGCCAAAAACATTCAGTACTTC.

V and J are TRBV6-4 and TRBJ2-3, with TRBD2 identical over 10 bases. Germline V gene sequence: CDR1 MRHNA, CDR2 SNTAGT. Losses at the gene ends were 6 bases for V and 4 bases for J; bases not matched to a gene: 7. The CDR3 contains 15 residues. Here the CDR3 DNA reads TGTGCCAGCAGAACTAGCGGGGATGGGGCAGATACGCAGTATTTT. Protein product: CASRTSGDGADTQYF.

The rearrangement links TRBV6-5 to TRBJ2-3; tentative D call: TRBD1 (6 bases). Per the germline V gene, CDR1 is MNHEY and CDR2 is SVGAGI. Between the trimmed V and J ends, which lost 2 bases and 2 bases, there was a span of 11 bases. The CDR3 has 15 residues. The CDR3 DNA reads TGTGCCAGCAGTTACCCCAGGGGCTCCACAGATACGCAGTATTTT. This codes for CASSYPRGSTDTQYF.

The chain links TRBV7-9 to TRBJ2-1; 12 positions match TRBD2. With 3 bases clipped from V and 7 bases from J, the junction kept 7 bases outside the gene matches. Germline values: CDR1 SEHNR, CDR2 FQNEAQ (reference sequence). The CDR3 is 16 residues long. This chain's CDR3 is CASSLWTSGKRNEQFF. CDR3 nucleotides: TGTGCCAGCAGCTTGTGGACTAGCGGGAAGCGTAATGAGCAGTTCTTC.

This chain links TRBV28 with TRBJ1-2, with D possibly TRBD1 on 6 matching bases. This CDR3 is built from 14 residues. Germline V gene sequence: CDR1 MDHEN, CDR2 SYDVKM. Between the trimmed V and J ends, which lost 7 bases and 7 bases, there was a span of 19 bases. The CDR3 coding sequence is TGTGCCAGCATCGTGGGCAGGGGCGATGGTGGCTACACCTTC. Its translation is CASIVGRGDGGYTF.

CDR3 residues: CASSQFSDMTQYF. In nucleotides, the CDR3 is TGTGCCAGCAGCCAGTTTTCAGATATGACGCAGTATTTT. The chain carries TRBV7-3 and TRBJ2-3; D call uncertain. CDR1 and CDR2 from the germline V gene are SGHTA and FQGTGA. The V gene lost 5 bases and the J gene lost 9 bases, with 15 bases spanning the gap. There are 13 residues in the CDR3. Supplemented by reference TRBV7-3 and TRBJ2-3, the full variable domain reads GAGVSQTPSNKVTEKGKYVELRCDPISGHTALYWYRQSLGQGPEFLIYFQGTGAADDSGLPNDRFFAVRPEGSVSTLKIQRTERGDSAVYLCASSQFSDMTQYFGPGTRLTVL.

The genes are TRBV6-6 and TRBJ2-7, with 9 bases aligning to TRBD1. The CDR3 spans 13 residues. Trimming at V came to 7 bases and at J to 3 bases, leaving 4 bases not matched to a gene. From germline, CDR1 is MNHNY and CDR2 SVGAGI (reference sequence). The CDR3 nucleotides are TGTGCCAGCACGGGACAGGGATACTACGAGCAGTACTTC. Protein: CASTGQGYYEQYF.

This chain links TRBV19 with TRBJ2-6, with D tentatively TRBD2 (5 bases). This CDR3 has 15 amino acids. The ends were cut back, 9 bases at V and 0 bases at J, with 12 bases in the middle. Germline V gene lookup returns CDR1 LNHDA and CDR2 SQIVND (reference sequence). The CDR3 coding sequence is TGTGCCAGCCGGGGTCAGCACTCTGGGGCCAACGTCCTGACTTTC. Translating gives CASRGQHSGANVLTF.

Many counts were recorded for this clone. The CDR3 protein is CASSLIGGGAQETQYF. The CDR3 nucleotides are TGCGCCAGCAGCTTGATTGGCGGGGGGGCCCAAGAGACCCAGTACTTC. The V and J genes are TRBV5-1 and TRBJ2-5, with TRBD2 matching over 9 bases. CDR1 SGHRS and CDR2 YFSETQ come from the germline V gene. This CDR3 is 16 amino acids long. Trimming took 1 base from V and 1 from J; bases not matched to a gene: 5.

The chain joins TRBV30 to TRBJ1-5, with a weak D call TRBD1 (6 bases). CDR1 is GTSNPN and CDR2 is SVGIG in the germline V gene (reference sequence). The CDR3 runs 14 residues. Trimming stripped 8 bases from V and 3 bases from J, with 17 bases between. This chain's CDR3 is CAGSDRSDNQPQHF. The CDR3 DNA reads TGTGCCGGATCTGACAGGAGTGACAATCAGCCCCAGCATTTT.

The V and J genes are TRBV5-5 and TRBJ1-5; the match to TRBD1 covers 7 bases. J was trimmed by 6 bases and V by 0 bases; bases with no gene match: 9. The germline V gene has CDR1 SGHKS and CDR2 YYEKEE (reference sequence). CDR3 length: 16 amino acids. The CDR3 DNA sequence: TGTGCCAGCAGCTTGGCTCGGGGAGACAGGGCTCAGCCCCAGCATTTT. This translates into CASSLARGDRAQPQHF.

This clone turned up a few times. V is TRBV5-1 and J is TRBJ1-5, with a weak D call TRBD1 (6 bases). The V gene lost 0 bases and the J gene lost 1 base, with 8 bases spanning the gap. The CDR3 extends over 15 amino acids. From germline, CDR1 is SGHRS and CDR2 YFSETQ. The CDR3 DNA reads as TGCGCCAGCAGCTTGGGCCAGGGGAGCAATCAGCCCCAGCATTTT. This sequence encodes CASSLGQGSNQPQHF.

The rearrangement uses TRBV7-6 and TRBJ2-6; 9 bases align to TRBD1. The trim removed 5 bases at V and 4 bases at J, leaving 3 bases unmatched. Germline V lookup: CDR1 SGHVS, CDR2 FNYEAQ. The CDR3 sequence is 15 residues long. Written as DNA, the CDR3 is TGTGCCAGCAGCGGGACAGGGAGAGGGGCCAACGTCCTGACTTTC. Protein product: CASSGTGRGANVLTF.

This chain uses TRBV4-1 with TRBJ1-2, with 8 positions matching TRBD1. From germline, CDR1 is MGHRA and CDR2 YSYEKL. With 5 bases clipped from V and 8 bases from J, the junction kept 4 bases outside the gene matches. There are 12 residues in the CDR3. CDR3 sequence reads: CASSSGGLGYTF. In nucleotides, the CDR3 is TGCGCCAGCAGCTCAGGGGGCTTAGGCTACACCTTC.

This clone was counted a single time. CDR3 in amino acids: CASSPGGATDTQYF. In nucleotides, the CDR3 is TGTGCCAGCAGCCCCGGGGGGGCCACAGATACGCAGTATTTT. The genes are TRBV6-4 and TRBJ2-3; 8 nucleotides line up with TRBD2. The junction had 4 bases not matched to a gene; V was cut back by 6 bases and J by 2 bases. The CDR3 contains 14 residues. Germline V lookup: CDR1 MRHNA, CDR2 SNTAGT.

V usage is TRBV5-1 and J usage is TRBJ2-1; 13 bases fit TRBD2. CDR3 length: 17 residues. In germline, CDR1 is SGHRS, CDR2 YFSETQ. The trim removed 0 bases at V and 9 bases at J, leaving 9 bases unmatched. The CDR3 sequence: CASSLAETSGGRVEQFF. Written as DNA, the CDR3 is TGCGCCAGCAGCTTGGCCGAGACTAGCGGGGGGCGGGTTGAGCAGTTCTTC. Variable domain in full (rest from reference TRBV5-1 and TRBJ2-1): KAGVTQTPRYLIKTRGQQVTLSCSPISGHRSVSWYQQTPGQGLQFLFEYFSETQRNKGNFPGRFSGRQFSNSRSEMNVSTLELGDSALYLCASSLAETSGGRVEQFFGPGTRLTVL.

The chain employs TRBV5-1 and TRBJ1-1; D is possibly TRBD1 (5 bases). Germline V gene sequence: CDR1 SGHRS, CDR2 YFSETQ. The CDR3 loop spans 14 amino acids. V dropped 0 bases and J dropped 8 bases, with 14 bases sitting between them. CDR3 nucleotide sequence: TGCGCCAGCAGCTTGGCAGATGGGGGGAGAGAAGCTTTCTTT. Residues: CASSLADGGREAFF.

This clone was observed once. This chain uses TRBV28 with TRBJ1-2, with TRBD1 matching 8 bases. The germline gives CDR1 MDHEN, CDR2 SYDVKM. V lost 1 base to trimming and J lost 2 bases; unmatched junction nucleotides: 3. The CDR3 is 15 amino acids. The CDR3: CASSLSRTGNYGYTF. The CDR3 coding sequence is TGTGCCAGCAGTTTATCCCGGACAGGGAACTATGGCTACACCTTC.

This clone was recorded only once. The J gene is TRBJ1-2, the V gene TRBV9, with D unclear. The V end lost 5 bases, the J end lost 7 bases, and 9 bases lay between the germline ends. The CDR3 spans 11 residues. Looked up from germline, CDR1 is SGDLS and CDR2 is YYNGEE. The CDR3 is CASREGGGYTF. For the CDR3, the DNA is TGTGCCAGCAGGGAAGGAGGTGGCTACACCTTC.

The J gene is TRBJ2-7, the V gene TRBV10-3; the match to TRBD1 covers 9 bases. V lost 10 bases to trimming and J lost 1 base; unmatched junction nucleotides: 5. This CDR3 comprises 13 residues. Germline CDR1 ENHRY, CDR2 SYGVKD. The CDR3 loop reads CATGDRVSYEQYF. The DNA for the CDR3 is TGTGCCACCGGGGACAGGGTTTCCTACGAGCAGTACTTC.

CDR3 region: CASSFDSGSFGYTF. The CDR3 region has the DNA TGTGCCAGCAGTTTCGACTCCGGGTCCTTCGGCTACACCTTC. This chain joins TRBV27 and TRBJ1-2, with D hard to call. Trimming stripped 3 bases from V and 8 bases from J, with 16 bases between. Germline V gene data show CDR1 as MNHEY and CDR2 as SMNVEV (reference sequence). The CDR3 runs 14 residues.

The chain recombines TRBV5-1 with TRBJ1-2; 8 nucleotides match TRBD1. The CDR3 runs to 15 residues. CDR1 is SGHRS, CDR2 YFSETQ, per germline. After removal of 0 bases from V and 8 bases from J, the junction contained 9 bases not matched to a gene. In DNA, the CDR3 is TGCGCCAGCAGCTTGGACAGCAGGACAGGGAGGGGCTACACCTTC. Translated, it gives CASSLDSRTGRGYTF.

The chain joins TRBV12-3 or TRBV12-4 to TRBJ1-1; D unresolved. V shed 2 bases and J shed 4 bases, with 5 bases lying between them. The CDR3 runs to 12 residues. The CDR3 sequence is CASSLSPTEAFF. As DNA, the CDR3 is TGTGCCAGCAGTTTAAGCCCCACTGAAGCTTTCTTT.

The chain couples TRBV28 to TRBJ2-5; 7 bases are shared with TRBD2. Germline V gene lookup returns CDR1 MDHEN and CDR2 SYDVKM. The CDR3 is made up of 14 amino acids. Losses at the gene ends were 11 bases for V and 1 base for J; bases not matched to a gene: 10. CDR3 in amino acids: CASLGLAVQETQYF. In DNA form, the CDR3 reads TGTGCCTCCCTTGGGCTAGCGGTCCAAGAGACCCAGTACTTC.

The chain couples TRBV15 to TRBJ2-1, with 7 bases aligning to TRBD2. The CDR3 sequence is 18 residues long. Germline values: CDR1 LNHNV, CDR2 YYDKDF (reference sequence). Trimming took 0 bases from V and 0 from J; bases not matched to a gene: 8. CDR3 nucleotide sequence: TGTGCCACCAGCAGAGATCTGGGGGGGGGTTTCTCCTACAATGAGCAGTTCTTC. Protein: CATSRDLGGGFSYNEQFF.

The V call is TRBV6-5, the J call TRBJ2-7; TRBD1 aligns across 9 bases. The CDR3 sequence is 15 residues long. CDR1 and CDR2 (germline): MNHEY, SVGAGI. The V segment lost 7 bases and the J segment 0 bases; nucleotides outside the gene matches: 7. CDR3 sequence: CASNPPGQGSYEQYF. The CDR3 region has the DNA TGTGCCAGCAATCCCCCGGGACAGGGCTCCTACGAGCAGTACTTC.

CDR3 sequence (DNA): TGTGCCAGCAGCTCAGGGGGCTGGGATGAGCAGTTCTTC. It encodes CASSSGGWDEQFF. The chain has TRBV7-3 and TRBJ2-1; 8 bases agree with TRBD1. V trimming: 4 bases; J trimming: 8 bases; junction bases outside the gene matches: 4. Germline CDR1 is SGHTA and CDR2 is FQGTGA. CDR3 length: 13 residues.